Following are 17 T cell receptor beta chains from one sample sequenced in a study of blood T cell repertoires in COVID-19. Produced via immunoSEQ multiplex PCR; TCRdb's table is partial and in-frame only. The table shows roughly 53,000 clones, with around 84% occurring only once. Sequenced sample: peripheral blood. The receptors were gathered from a human donor in a cohort sampled during active COVID-19.

The count of this clone is one. This rearrangement joins TRBV6-5 to TRBJ1-1; D possibly corresponds to TRBD1 (6 bases). CDR3 length: 14 amino acids. Germline CDR1 MNHEY, CDR2 SVGAGI. V was cut by 6 bases and J by 0 bases, with 11 bases left in between. CDR3 DNA: TGTGCCAGCAGCGATCAGGGGCTGAACACTGAAGCTTTCTTT. It translates to CASSDQGLNTEAFF.

The gene calls are TRBV27 and TRBJ1-1; D may be TRBD1 (6 bases). V shed 6 bases and J shed 0 bases, with 20 bases lying between them. The CDR3 length is 17 residues. CDR1 MNHEY and CDR2 SMNVEV come from the germline V gene (reference sequence). The CDR3 sequence is CASSLLTSGQLNTEAFF. For the CDR3, the DNA is TGTGCCAGCAGCCTATTAACGTCGGGACAATTGAACACTGAAGCTTTCTTT.

J is TRBJ2-5 and V is TRBV2; D is perhaps TRBD2 (5 bases). Per germline, CDR1 SNHLY and CDR2 FYNNEI. The V gene lost 5 bases and the J gene lost 3 bases, with 13 bases spanning the gap. The CDR3 loop spans 14 amino acids. In DNA, the CDR3 is TGTGCCAGCAGTTTAGCGCAGTATGAAGAGACCCAGTACTTC. This encodes CASSLAQYEETQYF.

The chain recombines TRBV18 with TRBJ1-1; TRBD1 matches 9 bases. The CDR3 length is 15 residues. In germline, CDR1 is KGHSH, CDR2 LQKENI. Unmatched junction bases numbered 5, after V lost 5 bases and J lost 1 base. The CDR3 coding sequence is TGTGCCAGCTCAGGACAGGGGACGTCGAACACTGAAGCTTTCTTT. Residues: CASSGQGTSNTEAFF. The complete variable domain, with remaining parts taken from reference TRBV18 and TRBJ1-1, reads NAGVMQNPRHLVRRRGQEARLRCSPMKGHSHVYWYRQLPEEGLKFMVYLQKENIIDESGMPKERFSAEFPKEGPSILRIQQVVRGDSAAYFCASSGQGTSNTEAFFGQGTRLTVV.

Only one count was recorded for this clone. This chain connects TRBV10-3 to TRBJ2-1; 9 bases agree with TRBD2. With 0 bases clipped from V and 6 bases from J, the junction kept 9 bases outside the gene matches. The CDR3 covers 17 residues. CDR1 and CDR2 from the germline V gene are ENHRY and SYGVKD. The CDR3 DNA reads as TGTGCCATCAGTGAGTCGAAGGCGGGAGGGCCGGGCAATGAGCAGTTCTTC. This translates into CAISESKAGGPGNEQFF.

The chain employs TRBV5-4 and TRBJ2-3; TRBD2 agrees at 9 bases. The J segment lost 2 bases and the V segment lost 2 bases, leaving 6 bases of the junction unmatched. Per germline, CDR1 SGHNT and CDR2 YYREEE (reference sequence). CDR3 length: 16 amino acids. CDR3 amino acids: CASSFRRLAVTDTQYF. In nucleotides, the CDR3 is TGTGCCAGCAGCTTCCGCCGACTAGCGGTCACAGATACGCAGTATTTT.

The J gene is TRBJ2-1, the V gene TRBV14; 9 bases map to TRBD2. Germline V gene lookup returns CDR1 SGHDN and CDR2 FVKESK. Losses at the gene ends were 8 bases for V and 11 bases for J; bases not matched to a gene: 16. This CDR3 has 15 amino acids. CDR3 protein: CASSGGLAGRTKQFF. CDR3 nucleotide sequence: TGTGCCAGCTCAGGTGGGCTAGCGGGGCGAACAAAGCAGTTCTTC.

The CDR3 DNA is TGTGCCAGCAGCAAAGGGGGATTAGCGGGAGTAGCAGGTACGCAGTATTTT. Protein: CASSKGGLAGVAGTQYF. V gene TRBV21-1 combines with J gene TRBJ2-3; the table's D gene call, TRBD2, was not cross checked with the DNA. TRBV21-1 is flagged as a pseudogene. The CDR3 covers 17 residues.

This clone was picked up one time. The chain links TRBV16 to TRBJ1-2; the match to TRBD1 covers 9 bases. The CDR3 loop spans 15 amino acids. Per the germline V gene, CDR1 is KGHSY and CDR2 is FQNENV. J was trimmed by 7 bases and V by 0 bases; bases with no gene match: 6. The CDR3 loop is CASSQSAGQGVGYTF. The CDR3 DNA reads as TGTGCCAGCAGCCAATCGGCGGGACAGGGAGTTGGCTACACCTTC.

This chain links TRBV29-1 with TRBJ1-2; 7 nucleotides agree with TRBD1. J gave up 2 bases and V 6 bases, and 9 bases lay outside the gene matches. Germline CDR1 and CDR2: SQVTM and ANQGSEA. CDR3 length: 14 residues. CDR3 sequence (DNA): TGCAGCGTCGAGTTGAGACAGGGAAACTATGGCTACACCTTC. Translated: CSVELRQGNYGYTF.

This chain links TRBV29-1 with TRBJ2-7, with 10 bases matching TRBD1. CDR1 and CDR2 from the germline V gene are SQVTM and ANQGSEA. V lost 3 bases and J lost 4; bases outside the gene matches: 9. The CDR3 runs 15 residues. The CDR3 here is CSVDLRDRGFYEQYF. In DNA, the CDR3 is TGCAGCGTTGACCTCCGGGACAGGGGTTTTTACGAGCAGTACTTC.

This chain connects TRBV28 to TRBJ1-5; 8 bases fit TRBD1. Germline V gene sequence: CDR1 MDHEN, CDR2 SYDVKM. There are 15 residues in the CDR3. Trimming cost V 5 bases and J 5 bases; bases outside gene matches: 8. The CDR3 is CASSPNRGEDQPQHF. The CDR3, as DNA: TGTGCCAGCAGTCCGAACAGGGGGGAGGATCAGCCCCAGCATTTT.

The chain is built from TRBV28 and TRBJ1-4; D is unclear. The CDR3 loop spans 16 amino acids. V was pared by 4 bases and J by 2 bases, with 14 bases between. Germline V gene sequence: CDR1 MDHEN, CDR2 SYDVKM. The CDR3 region has the DNA TGTGCCAGCAGTTCTCGGGGAGGTTTGACTAATGAAAAACTGTTTTTT. Amino acids: CASSSRGGLTNEKLFF.

The chain recombines TRBV7-9 with TRBJ2-2; D is ambiguous. V was cut by 2 bases and J by 5 bases, with 6 bases left in between. This CDR3 comprises 13 residues. Per germline, CDR1 SEHNR and CDR2 FQNEAQ (reference sequence). CDR3 DNA sequence: TGTGCCAGCAGCTTACTAGATACCGGGGAGCTGTTTTTT. Its protein is CASSLLDTGELFF.

J is TRBJ1-2 and V is TRBV5-6; D might be TRBD1 (5 bases). This CDR3 contains 16 residues. The ends were cut back, 1 base at V and 1 base at J, with 14 bases in the middle. In germline, CDR1 is SGHDT, CDR2 YYEEEE. CDR3 sequence reads: CASSLLRQRVNYGYTF. In DNA form, the CDR3 reads TGTGCCAGCAGCTTGCTCCGACAGCGGGTTAACTATGGCTACACCTTC. Full variable domain (missing parts from reference TRBV5-6 and TRBJ1-2): DAGVTQSPTHLIKTRGQQVTLRCSPKSGHDTVSWYQQALGQGPQFIFQYYEEEERQRGNFPDRFSGHQFPNYSSELNVNALLLGDSALYLCASSLLRQRVNYGYTFGSGTRLTVV.

This clone was observed a single time. The chain links TRBV3-1 (or the pseudogene TRBV3-2) to TRBJ2-7; 14 positions match TRBD2. CDR3 length: 14 amino acids. Per germline, CDR1 LGHDT and CDR2 YNNKEL (reference sequence). The trim removed 4 bases at V and 4 bases at J, leaving 0 bases unmatched. This chain's CDR3 is CASSRLAGGYEQYF. The DNA for the CDR3 is TGTGCCAGCAGCCGACTAGCGGGAGGGTACGAGCAGTACTTC.

The rearrangement links TRBV2 to TRBJ2-1; D gene ambiguous. The V end lost 2 bases, the J end lost 4 bases, and 12 bases lay between the germline ends. This CDR3 comprises 15 residues. CDR1 is SNHLY, CDR2 FYNNEI, per germline. Written as DNA, the CDR3 is TGTGCCAGCAGTGAATATCCAGGCAGGTACAATGAGCAGTTCTTC. It yields the protein CASSEYPGRYNEQFF.